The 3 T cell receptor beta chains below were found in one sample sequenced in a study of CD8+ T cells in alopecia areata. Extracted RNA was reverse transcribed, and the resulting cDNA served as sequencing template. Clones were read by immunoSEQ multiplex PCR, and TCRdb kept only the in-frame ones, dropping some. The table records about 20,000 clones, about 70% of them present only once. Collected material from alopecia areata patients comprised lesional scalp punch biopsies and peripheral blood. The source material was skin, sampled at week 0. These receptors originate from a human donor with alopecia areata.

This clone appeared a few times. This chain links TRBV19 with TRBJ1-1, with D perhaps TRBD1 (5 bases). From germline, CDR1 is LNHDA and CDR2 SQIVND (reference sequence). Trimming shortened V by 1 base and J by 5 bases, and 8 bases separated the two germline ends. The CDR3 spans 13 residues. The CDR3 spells CASSIGGSTEAFF. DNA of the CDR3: TGTGCCAGTAGTATAGGGGGCTCGACTGAAGCTTTCTTT.

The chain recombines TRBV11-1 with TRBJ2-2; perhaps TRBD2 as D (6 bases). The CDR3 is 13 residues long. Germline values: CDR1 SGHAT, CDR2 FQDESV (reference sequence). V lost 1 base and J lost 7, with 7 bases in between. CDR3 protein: CASSLVEGGELFF. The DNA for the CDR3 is TGTGCCAGCAGCTTAGTGGAGGGCGGGGAGCTGTTTTTT.

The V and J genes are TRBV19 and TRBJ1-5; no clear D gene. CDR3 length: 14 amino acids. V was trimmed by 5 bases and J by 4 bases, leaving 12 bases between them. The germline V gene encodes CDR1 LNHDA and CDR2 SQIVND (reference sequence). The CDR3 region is CASSRESRNQPQHF. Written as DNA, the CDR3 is TGTGCCAGTAGTCGGGAGAGCCGTAATCAGCCCCAGCATTTT.